This note documents a single T cell receptor (beta chain) sequence. The target of this receptor is not known. Base qualities are not provided; no much larger clone lies one nucleotide away. The library was built by means of the immunoSEQ multiplex PCR assay. The multiplex PCR relied on a mix of 60 forward primers for TCR Vbeta segments and 13 reverse primers for TCR Jbeta segments. The CDR3 region of rearranged TCR beta genes was amplified from genomic DNA by a multiplex PCR assay. Amplified TCR beta libraries were sequenced as 87-base-pair reads on the Illumina HiSeq System. On the study's bioinformatics: A later analysis tallied 80 million to 95 million unique TCR beta chains across the 550 to 850 repertoires, and around 9.9 million of those chains were shared by two or more donors. To remove PCR and sequencing errors, raw reads were error-corrected and collapsed into unique sequences using a nearest-neighbor algorithm that merged closely related sequences. CDR3 sequences were aligned to IMGT reference sequences to assign V, D and J gene segments. For a sequence to be retained, a match of at least six nucleotides to both a V gene segment and a J gene segment was required. A rearrangement was called productive if the CDR3 had no stop codons and remained in frame with V and J, and every other rearrangement was called non-productive. Following IMGT convention, CDR3 was defined as the stretch from the second conserved V-encoded cysteine up to the conserved J-encoded phenylalanine. The earlier analysis of 500 to 750 of the donors excluded any sequence lacking an unambiguous match to a single V gene segment. An earlier analysis of over 450 of the donors classified V segments as functional when productive rearrangements were above 56.7% and as segregating when the standard deviation between donors was above 5%. A statistical classification framework was built to diagnose cytomegalovirus status from the catalog of TCR beta chain sequences. V and J gene assignment, in a later analysis, came from comparing TCR nucleotide sequences with IMGT/GENE-DB human TR gene sequences. The TCRdist pipeline was used in a later analysis to assign CDR3 sequences and most-parsimonious VDJ recombination scenarios. In a later analysis, each TCR beta chain was defined by its CDR3 amino acid sequence together with its V-gene family, and reads lacking a unique V-gene family were excluded. To address suspected cross-contamination and a sequencing artifact, a later analysis removed 550 to 750 highly shared, low-generation-probability nucleotide sequences. In a later analysis, a clonal expansion index was calculated for each public chain from normalized within-repertoire ranks of inferred template counts. A later analysis computed generation probabilities with a VDJ recombination model fitted to out-of-frame rearrangements, and checked the results against IGoR. In a later analysis, hypergeometric tests were used to score TCR-TCR, TCR-HLA and TCR-CMV co-occurrence, with a repertoire-size bias correction applied to TCR pairs. In a later analysis, false discovery rates were estimated by permuting HLA or CMV assignments 20 times. In a later analysis, co-occurring TCRs were grouped with DBSCAN, and TCRdist sequence similarity was added when clustering was performed within HLA-allele-positive subsets. Repertoires with fewer than 30,000 or more than 120,000 public chains, plus five repertoires with anomalous nucleotide sharing, were excluded from co-occurrence clustering. TCRdb's version of the immuneACCESS table is confined to in-frame rearrangements and falls short of the full clone set. An unresolved V gene accounts for under half of the shortfall where checked; the remainder is of unknown origin. The V and J calls and clone size were taken over from that table, and D and trimming were inferred from the DNA. This sample has some 130,000 clones in its table, and roughly 80% of those were observed once. Roughly 7% of the sample lies in the top ten.

This sample was taken from a study of cytomegalovirus exposure and HLA in healthy donors (dated by TCRdb to the late 2010s). About the investigation overall: According to an earlier analysis of 550 to 750 of the donors, 200 million or so T cells yielded roughly 110 million unique TCR beta sequences and about 280 Gb of sequence data. An early release covering just under 650 HLA-typed donors comprised about 300 gigabases of sequencing data and around 86 million unique TCR sequences. The genetic ancestry cluster associated with self-reported Caucasian donors included 81% of the roughly 410 genotyped donors. The study was designed to test whether signatures of past pathogen exposure could be identified by cataloging public T cell receptors. The T cell repertoires of 666 subjects were profiled by immunosequencing and related to cytomegalovirus serostatus. Besides the first cohort of roughly 700 subjects, a separate validation cohort made up of over 100 different subjects was used. The study combined high-throughput TCR immunosequencing, statistical association of individual TCRs with disease status, and machine learning to predict cytomegalovirus infection status. In a later analysis, previously published TCR beta repertoires from 670 or so donors were re-analyzed and high-resolution HLA genotyping was added so that TCR occurrence patterns could be studied. Rather than using new phenotypic data, the later analysis identified candidate immune exposures from TCR beta sequences and from how often those sequences occurred across donors. In an earlier analysis of 587 of the donors, high-throughput TCR beta sequencing was used to judge whether each TCR beta V gene segment behaved as functional or pseudogenic. Donor age, sex, ethnicity and CMV serostatus were compiled alongside the repertoire data. A later genetic analysis took genome-wide SNP genotypes for about three fifths of the roughly 670 donors and used that subset as a discovery cohort. Every repertoire in the discovery cohort had been generated on one and the same sequencing platform. Class I and class II HLA loci were covered by the typing at four-digit resolution. The number of typed donors differed by locus: about 629-640 for A, B, C, DRB1 and DQB1; some 540 for DQA1; roughly 600 for DPA1; and approximately 450 for DPB1. Roughly five DR-DQ haplotypes were handled as single units for association and clustering because linkage in the cohort was strong. On average, about 240,000 unique TCR beta nucleotide sequences were sequenced per donor among about 400 genotyped donors of the cohort, with roughly 19% of those sequences being non-productive.

CDR3 length: 15 amino acids, cysteine to phenylalanine. Kept here is only the CDR3 DNA, which spans 45 bases and is read in frame from base 1. The germline V gene supplies CDR1 SGHTA and CDR2 FQGNSA. At the junction V is shortened by 5 bases and J by 5 bases, with 16 bases in between. The cohort was made up of under 800 healthy bone marrow donors. All cohort members were sampled while nominally healthy, although unrecorded immune exposures were likely present. The donor was CMV seronegative and was included in the group of over 300 seronegative cohort members. Each donor provided a peripheral blood sample, and peripheral blood mononuclear cells were used for TCR beta sequencing. The Qiagen DNeasy Blood Extraction Kit was used to extract genomic DNA from the blood cell samples. What the research found in general, with its limitations: In an earlier analysis of fewer than 700 of the donors, most TCR beta V segments appeared in productive rearrangements about 90% or about 30% of the time, broadly matching IMGT annotations. Presence/absence analyses assumed roughly uniform sequencing depth across donors, an assumption that may not hold. Over 15 rarely observed V segments, including chromosome 9 orphons, were excluded from the earlier analysis of approximately 600 of the donors because counts were too low. Linkage disequilibrium might explain the correlated functional status among segregating V segments, but an unknown experimental factor could not be excluded. Some IMGT-functional V segments, including TRBV6-2 and TRBV6-3, could not be distinguished by the 87-base-pair reads and were therefore excluded. According to the authors, the approach could potentially be generalized to other disease states and immunological phenotypes. Compared with the roughly 720-donor mean, donors in an Asian-associated ancestry cluster had fewer N-insertions in productive TCRs, according to a later genetic analysis. A group of highly shared sequence variants was considered likely to be a technical artifact of the sequencing pipeline. In a later analysis, HLA-associated TCR beta chains were found to be more clonally expanded and to have lower generation probabilities than equally common non-associated chains. For the cohort, immune exposure information was limited to CMV serostatus. A further reported finding was that TCR beta sequences accurately predicted the HLA-A and HLA-B alleles for most subjects in the first cohort. Most CMV-associated TCR beta chains appeared to be HLA-restricted in a later analysis, and the HLA associations seemed to be driven largely by CMV exposure. In both the original and validation cohorts, the classifier was reported to diagnose cytomegalovirus status with high specificity and sensitivity. In a later analysis, the rate of TCR association differed among HLA loci, with DRB1 alleles having the most associated TCRs and HLA-C alleles having the fewest. When HLA alleles, especially DR and DQ, strongly co-occurred, attributing TCR associations to individual alleles was difficult. The study gave a list of 150 to 200 TCR beta chains associated with cytomegalovirus. In vitro tests confirmed that a few of the cytomegalovirus-associated TCR beta chains recognize cytomegalovirus antigens. Because HLA typing was unavailable for some donors at each locus, only the typed subset was used in association tests. According to a later analysis, parvovirus B19, influenza, CMV and Epstein-Barr virus appeared linked to several top co-occurrence clusters. In a later genetic analysis, a missense DCLRE1C variant was associated with V-gene and J-gene trimming of TCR beta chains, and the association was replicated in an independent cohort. Only TCR beta chains were sequenced in this cohort, and the absence of alpha or paired-chain data limited detectable features. In a later analysis, 15,000 to 20,000 TCR beta sequences were associated with specific HLA alleles at a false discovery rate of 0.05. Across donors, most TCR sequences were observed very rarely, whereas some public TCRs were present in many individuals.

This receptor was identified in a male donor in good health and CMV-seronegative. The sequence is built from TRBV7-2 and TRBJ2-1; the D region possibly corresponds to TRBD2 (5 bases align). Material for sequencing was PBMCs. The CDR3 region reads CASSPPRGHNNEQFF. The nucleotides are TGTGCCAGCAGCCCCCCCCGGGGTCACAACAATGAGCAGTTCTTC.